This T cell receptor (beta chain) stems from a study of early T cells in non-severe SARS-CoV-2 infection. Study-wide context: Bulk RNA taken from unsorted whole blood was sequenced, leaving chains unpaired.

This clonotype was seen ten or more times. The antigen remains undetermined. Individual cDNA molecules each received unique molecular identifiers attached to them. One entry per CDR3 protein results from TCRdb running MiXCR on the 5' RACE reads. The table records about 64,000 distinct CDR3 sequences, 20% to 25% of them present only once. Trimming removed 7 bases from V and 3 bases from J, with 14 bases in between. The CDR3 length is 14 residues. Looked up from germline, CDR1 is WSHSY and CDR2 is SAAADI. Overall study results and limits: Matching with VDJdb favored anti-spike CD8 responses (missing private and CD4 specificities).

This specimen was whole blood, taken at baseline. The receptor was derived from an adult who was a healthcare worker with PCR-confirmed SARS-CoV-2 infection or an uninfected control (not recorded which). The chain is built from TRBV10-2 and TRBJ2-3; tentatively, D is TRBD1 (5 bases). The chain's CDR3 is CASTSTPGTDTQYF. In nucleotides, the CDR3 is TGCGCCAGCACCTCGACCCCAGGGACAGATACGCAGTATTTT.